These 28 T cell receptor beta chains were all obtained from the same sample, sequenced in a study of control samples from healthy donors and cancer patients. Sequencing was performed with immunoSEQ multiplex PCR; in TCRdb, only in-frame clones are kept and a portion is missing. This table has 110,000 or so clones, 70% to 90% appearing once. The specimen sequenced was blood. Receptors originate from a man aged 50 or older in good health.

This clone was seen a single time. This chain uses TRBV5-8 with TRBJ2-7, with TRBD1 matching over 8 bases. Germline CDR1 reads SGHTS; CDR2 reads YDEGEE. CDR3 length: 15 amino acids. V trimming: 4 bases; J trimming: 3 bases; junction bases outside the gene matches: 9. The DNA of the CDR3 is TGTGCCAGCAGCGCTGCCGGGACAGGTGACTACGAGCAGTACTTC. Protein sequence: CASSAAGTGDYEQYF.

J is TRBJ1-1 and V is TRBV30, with unresolved D. V was trimmed by 1 base and J by 4 bases, leaving 10 bases between them. Germline V gene sequence: CDR1 GTSNPN, CDR2 SVGIG (reference sequence). This CDR3 is built from 13 residues. This chain's CDR3 is CAWSDSSFTEAFF. DNA for the CDR3: TGTGCCTGGAGTGATAGCAGCTTCACTGAAGCTTTCTTT.

This chain links TRBV3-1 (or the pseudogene TRBV3-2) with TRBJ1-1, with 7 positions matching TRBD1. Per germline, CDR1 LGHDT and CDR2 YNNKEL (reference sequence). CDR3 length: 17 residues. Trimming cost V 4 bases and J 1 base; bases outside gene matches: 12. CDR3 sequence (DNA): TGTGCCAGCAGCCCAGGATCGTACAGGGGCGGGAACACTGAAGCTTTCTTT. Translating gives CASSPGSYRGGNTEAFF.

The V call is TRBV9, the J call TRBJ1-1, with 7 bases identical to TRBD1. There are 15 residues in the CDR3. Looked up from germline, CDR1 is SGDLS and CDR2 is YYNGEE. Trimming at V came to 3 bases and at J to 4 bases, leaving 9 bases not matched to a gene. CDR3 residues: CASSARTGGGTEAFF. The CDR3 DNA reads as TGTGCCAGCAGCGCCCGGACAGGAGGAGGCACTGAAGCTTTCTTT.

This rearrangement joins TRBV27 to TRBJ1-5; D perhaps matches TRBD1 (6 bases). V was pared by 5 bases and J by 4 bases, with 12 bases between. Germline V gene data show CDR1 as MNHEY and CDR2 as SMNVEV (reference sequence). The CDR3 covers 14 residues. DNA for the CDR3: TGTGCCAGCAGTCCCGGGACAAGAAATCAGCCCCAGCATTTT. Translation gives CASSPGTRNQPQHF.

The chain combines TRBV5-6 with TRBJ2-2, with D perhaps assigned TRBD1 or TRBD2 (5 bases each). The CDR3 extends over 14 amino acids. CDR1 and CDR2 (germline): SGHDT, YYEEEE. V was shortened by 4 bases and J by 0 bases, with 7 bases between the two germline ends. The CDR3: CASSKGPNTGELFF. In DNA form, the CDR3 reads TGTGCCAGCAGCAAGGGACCGAACACCGGGGAGCTGTTTTTT.

There are a few counts of this clone. The V call is TRBV27, the J call TRBJ2-7, with 8 nucleotides matching TRBD2. In germline, CDR1 is MNHEY, CDR2 SMNVEV (reference sequence). Trimming at V came to 3 bases and at J to 4 bases, leaving 17 bases not matched to a gene. The CDR3 extends over 18 amino acids. The CDR3 loop is CASSFIGRGGTSPYEQYF. As DNA, the CDR3 is TGTGCCAGCAGTTTCATTGGGCGGGGTGGGACTAGTCCTTACGAGCAGTACTTC.

This clone appeared once. This rearrangement joins TRBV29-1 to TRBJ1-4; the D is unclear. CDR1 is SQVTM and CDR2 is ANQGSEA in the germline V gene. Trimming stripped 6 bases from V and 5 bases from J, with 10 bases between. The CDR3 extends over 12 amino acids. DNA for the CDR3: TGCAGCGTCCGGGCGTCGAATGAAAAACTGTTTTTT. As protein: CSVRASNEKLFF.

This chain links TRBV3-1 (or the pseudogene TRBV3-2) with TRBJ2-1; D possibly matches TRBD1 or TRBD2 (5 bases each). CDR1 and CDR2 (germline): LGHDT, YNNKEL (reference sequence). This CDR3 contains 14 residues. With 3 bases removed from V and 8 bases from J, the gap between germline ends came to 14 bases. CDR3 residues: CASSQIGTSDEQFF. In DNA form, the CDR3 reads TGTGCCAGCAGCCAGATAGGGACCAGCGATGAGCAGTTCTTC.

The V gene is TRBV3-1 (or the pseudogene TRBV3-2), the J gene TRBJ2-5; D is unresolved. CDR3 length equals 12 residues. V shed 0 bases and J shed 4 bases, with 3 bases lying between them. Germline CDR1 reads LGHDT; CDR2 reads YNNKEL (reference sequence). The CDR3 reads CASSQDIETQYF. DNA of the CDR3: TGTGCCAGCAGCCAAGATATAGAGACCCAGTACTTC.

About this clone itself: One end of the junction is discordant with germline, which a read error may explain. The chain recombines TRBV5-4 with TRBJ1-2; 7 nucleotides match TRBD1. The CDR3 sequence is 14 residues long. Germline CDR1 and CDR2: SGHNT and YYREEE (reference sequence). CDR3 protein: CASSAPTGDRGYAF. The CDR3 nucleotides read TGTGCCAGCAGCGCGCCCACAGGGGATCGGGGCTACGCCTTC.

This chain connects TRBV18 to TRBJ1-2; D is unresolved. The CDR3 totals 18 residues. Germline V gives CDR1 KGHSH, CDR2 LQKENI. V dropped 1 base and J dropped 1 base, with 19 bases sitting between them. The CDR3 DNA sequence: TGTGCCAGCTCACCACTCAAGGTGTCGGATAAATTTAACTATGGCTACACCTTC. It is translated as CASSPLKVSDKFNYGYTF.

This clone was seen only a few times. This chain uses TRBV6-5 with TRBJ2-5, with TRBD1 identical over 7 bases. V dropped 5 bases and J dropped 5; count of bases not matched to a gene: 8. CDR1 and CDR2 from the germline V gene are MNHEY and SVGAGI. The CDR3 has 14 residues. CDR3 residues: CASSRTGLFETQYF. The CDR3 DNA sequence: TGTGCCAGCAGTAGGACAGGTCTTTTCGAGACCCAGTACTTC.

V and J are TRBV4-3 and TRBJ1-3; D is unresolved. CDR1 and CDR2 from the germline V gene are LGHNA and YSLEER. Between the trimmed V and J ends, which lost 4 bases and 0 bases, there was a span of 13 bases. This CDR3 region has 16 residues. The CDR3: CASSPGRPDSGNTIYF. The CDR3 DNA follows: TGCGCCAGCAGCCCGGGCAGGCCAGACTCTGGAAACACCATATATTTT.

The chain couples TRBV25-1 to TRBJ1-1; D may be TRBD1 (5 bases). Trimming cost V 4 bases and J 5 bases, with 17 bases left between them. Germline V gene sequence: CDR1 MGHDK, CDR2 SYGVNS. The CDR3 is 15 residues long. The CDR3 sequence is CASSASGERRTEAFF. The CDR3 bases are TGTGCCAGCAGTGCCTCGGGGGAGAGGAGAACTGAAGCTTTCTTT.

CDR3 region: CASSLTGGVNQPQHF. The CDR3 bases are TGTGCCAGCAGCTTGACAGGGGGGGTGAATCAGCCCCAGCATTTT. V and J are TRBV5-6 and TRBJ1-5, with 8 bases identical to TRBD1. The CDR3 runs 15 residues. After removal of 1 base from V and 4 bases from J, the junction contained 4 bases not matched to a gene. Germline CDR1 is SGHDT and CDR2 is YYEEEE.

This chain links TRBV11-2 with TRBJ1-1; 8 bases are shared with TRBD1. CDR3 length: 14 residues. From germline, CDR1 is SGHAT and CDR2 FQNNGV. V was pared by 2 bases and J by 7 bases, with 6 bases of the junction left unmatched. The CDR3, as DNA: TGTGCCAGCAGCTTACAGGGGGCAGGGATTGAAGCTTTCTTT. Protein product: CASSLQGAGIEAFF.

The chain carries TRBV28 and TRBJ1-1; D uncertain. Germline CDR1 MDHEN, CDR2 SYDVKM. Between the trimmed V and J ends, which lost 5 bases and 0 bases, there was a span of 7 bases. This CDR3 has 13 amino acids. The CDR3 protein is CASSGSMNTEAFF. CDR3 nucleotide sequence: TGTGCCAGCAGTGGGAGCATGAACACTGAAGCTTTCTTT.

V gene TRBV15 combines with J gene TRBJ1-2; no clear D. Trimming took off 4 bases at V and 2 bases at J, with 11 bases between the two ends. The CDR3 extends over 14 amino acids. Germline CDR1 LNHNV, CDR2 YYDKDF (reference sequence). The CDR3 loop is CATSIREGNYGYTF. Written as DNA, the CDR3 is TGTGCCACCAGCATTCGTGAGGGAAACTATGGCTACACCTTC. Looking up the rest from reference TRBV15 and TRBJ1-2 gives the full variable domain: DAMVIQNPRYQVTQFGKPVTLSCSQTLNHNVMYWYQQKSSQAPKLLFHYYDKDFNNEADTPDNFQSRRPNTSFCFLDIRSPGLGDTAMYLCATSIREGNYGYTFGSGTRLTVV.

This clone came up once. The chain joins TRBV19 to TRBJ2-3; TRBD1 aligns across 7 bases. V dropped 3 bases and J dropped 2; count of bases not matched to a gene: 5. The CDR3 extends over 15 amino acids. Germline CDR1 is LNHDA and CDR2 is SQIVND (reference sequence). The CDR3 DNA reads TGTGCCAGTAGTATCGACAGGGTAGACACAGATACGCAGTATTTT. Encoded protein: CASSIDRVDTDTQYF. The variable domain in full, with the rest retrieved from reference TRBV19 and TRBJ2-3, is DGGITQSPKYLFRKEGQNVTLSCEQNLNHDAMYWYRQDPGQGLRLIYYSQIVNDFQKGDIAEGYSVSREKKESFPLTVTSAQKNPTAFYLCASSIDRVDTDTQYFGPGTRLTVL.

The chain recombines TRBV19 with TRBJ1-5; maybe TRBD1 (5 bases). Trimming took 4 bases from V and 6 from J, leaving 7 bases between them. This CDR3 has 12 amino acids. Germline CDR1 and CDR2: LNHDA and SQIVND (reference sequence). CDR3 region: CASSTGAQPQHF. The CDR3 DNA sequence: TGTGCCAGTAGTACCGGGGCTCAGCCCCAGCATTTT.

The chain employs TRBV9 and TRBJ2-5; no firm D call. CDR3 size: 14 residues. Trimming removed 0 bases from V and 4 bases from J, with 10 bases in between. Germline V gene data show CDR1 as SGDLS and CDR2 as YYNGEE. The CDR3: CASSVEGLRETQYF. CDR3 sequence (DNA): TGTGCCAGCAGCGTAGAGGGCCTACGAGAGACCCAGTACTTC. The entire variable domain, with the rest obtained from reference TRBV9 and TRBJ2-5, is as follows: DSGVTQTPKHLITATGQRVTLRCSPRSGDLSVYWYQQSLDQGLQFLIQYYNGEERAKGNILERFSAQQFPDLHSELNLSSLELGDSALYFCASSVEGLRETQYFGPGTRLLVL.

The chain recombines TRBV4-3 with TRBJ1-5; no clear D gene. The CDR3 contains 16 residues. Between the trimmed V and J ends, which lost 0 bases and 2 bases, there was a span of 11 bases. In germline, CDR1 is LGHNA, CDR2 YSLEER. CDR3 sequence: CASSQEAPRGNQPQHF. For the CDR3, the DNA is TGCGCCAGCAGCCAAGAGGCCCCGCGGGGCAATCAGCCCCAGCATTTT.

The chain employs TRBV13 and TRBJ2-1; the D call may be TRBD1 or TRBD2 (5 bases each). Germline loops: CDR1 PRHDT, CDR2 FYEKMQ (reference sequence). The CDR3 contains 14 residues. Trimming removed 5 bases at V and 8 bases at J, with 16 bases between. CDR3 sequence reads: CASSIGADFDEQFF. CDR3 bases: TGTGCCAGCAGCATCGGGGCCGACTTCGATGAGCAGTTCTTC.

The CDR3 sequence is CASSSSGDRSSPSYNEQFF. DNA of the CDR3: TGTGCCAGCAGCTCAAGCGGGGACAGGTCCTCCCCCTCCTACAATGAGCAGTTCTTC. The rearrangement links TRBV9 to TRBJ2-1; D perhaps matches TRBD1 (8 bases). The CDR3 loop spans 19 amino acids. CDR1 SGDLS and CDR2 YYNGEE come from the germline V gene. V dropped 4 bases and J dropped 0 bases, with 23 bases sitting between them. Based on the CDR3 plus reference TRBV9 and TRBJ2-1, the full variable domain is DSGVTQTPKHLITATGQRVTLRCSPRSGDLSVYWYQQSLDQGLQFLIQYYNGEERAKGNILERFSAQQFPDLHSELNLSSLELGDSALYFCASSSSGDRSSPSYNEQFFGPGTRLTVL.

The V call is TRBV28, the J call TRBJ1-5, with D perhaps TRBD1 (6 bases). The CDR3 loop spans 15 amino acids. V dropped 5 bases and J dropped 0 bases, with 11 bases sitting between them. Germline assignment: CDR1 MDHEN and CDR2 SYDVKM. CDR3 protein: CASSTTGGSNQPQHF. The CDR3 DNA reads as TGTGCCAGCAGTACGACAGGAGGTAGCAATCAGCCCCAGCATTTT.

This clone was found once. The chain uses TRBV25-1 and TRBJ2-2, with 7 bases matching TRBD1. There are 16 residues in the CDR3. CDR1 is MGHDK, CDR2 SYGVNS, per germline. V lost 4 bases, J lost 1 base, and 6 bases stayed unmatched. As DNA, the CDR3 is TGTGCCAGCAGTGCCCCCGGGACAGAGAACACCGGGGAGCTGTTTTTT. This gives the protein CASSAPGTENTGELFF. Full variable domain (missing parts from reference TRBV25-1 and TRBJ2-2): EADIYQTPRYLVIGTGKKITLECSQTMGHDKMYWYQQDPGMELHLIHYSYGVNSTEKGDLSSESTVSRIRTEHFPLTLESARPSHTSQYLCASSAPGTENTGELFFGEGSRLTVL.

The chain joins TRBV27 to TRBJ1-3, with unresolved D. Trimming cost V 3 bases and J 0 bases, with 6 bases left between them. The germline CDR1 and CDR2 sequences are MNHEY and SMNVEV (reference sequence). This CDR3 has 14 amino acids. Here the CDR3 DNA reads TGTGCCAGCAGTTTTGGGTCCTCTGGAAACACCATATATTTT. It is translated as CASSFGSSGNTIYF.